Shown below are 2 T cell receptor beta chains from a single sample sequenced in a study of blood T cell repertoires in COVID-19. Clones were sequenced by immunoSEQ multiplex PCR, and TCRdb holds only the in-frame ones, with some missing. This table has tens of thousands of clones, approximately 80% appearing once. Specimen: PBMCs or T cells enriched from blood (not recorded which). These receptors came from a woman aged 40 to 49 with acute COVID-19.

The chain recombines TRBV28 with TRBJ2-1; the D gene is possibly TRBD2 (8 bases). The CDR3 covers 16 residues. Per the germline V gene, CDR1 is MDHEN and CDR2 is SYDVKM. V was cut by 5 bases and J by 6 bases, with 20 bases left in between. The CDR3 DNA sequence: TGTGCCAGCAGTCCCTCCAGGGGGGCGGGGGGCAATGAGCAGTTCTTC. Protein sequence: CASSPSRGAGGNEQFF. Combining the CDR3 with reference TRBV28 and TRBJ2-1 gives the whole variable domain DVKVTQSSRYLVKRTGEKVFLECVQDMDHENMFWYRQDPGLGLRLIYFSYDVKMKEKGDIPEGYSVSREKKERFSLILESASTNQTSMYLCASSPSRGAGGNEQFFGPGTRLTVL.

The genes are TRBV3-1 (or the pseudogene TRBV3-2) and TRBJ2-7, with a weak D call TRBD2 (5 bases). V lost 5 bases and J lost 0, with 8 bases in between. The CDR3 loop spans 13 amino acids. Germline V gives CDR1 LGHDT, CDR2 YNNKEL (reference sequence). The chain's CDR3 is CASSKLGSYEQYV. The CDR3 nucleotides read TGTGCCAGCAGCAAACTAGGCTCCTACGAGCAGTACGTC.